These 21 T cell receptor beta chains were all obtained from the same sample, sequenced in a study of OX40 agonist ivuxolimab in advanced cancers. This table comes from immunoSEQ multiplex PCR, and its TCRdb copy is limited to in-frame clones, with some not included. This sample has roughly 60,000 clones, with 84% found just once. The sequencing here drew on CD4+ or CD8+ T cells sorted from blood, taken in a trial of the OX40 agonist ivuxolimab. Every receptor here comes from an adult with an advanced solid tumor such as melanoma, head and neck, liver or kidney cancer.

The J gene is TRBJ2-5, the V gene TRBV6-5; 12 bases are shared with TRBD2. V gave up 4 bases and J gave up 4 bases; unmatched junction bases: 4. This CDR3 contains 15 residues. Germline lookup yields CDR1 MNHEY and CDR2 SVGAGI. CDR3 protein: CASSLLAGGLETQYF. The CDR3 DNA reads TGTGCCAGCAGTTTGCTAGCGGGAGGGTTAGAGACCCAGTACTTC.

The V and J genes are TRBV5-1 and TRBJ2-7, with D possibly matching TRBD2 (6 bases). V lost 0 bases, J lost 7 bases, and 14 bases lay in between. CDR1 is SGHRS, CDR2 YFSETQ, per germline. CDR3 length: 14 amino acids. The CDR3 sequence is CASSLGDWSQEQYF. In DNA form, the CDR3 reads TGCGCCAGCAGCTTGGGGGACTGGTCGCAGGAGCAGTACTTC.

This chain joins TRBV6-1 and TRBJ2-5, with 14 bases matching TRBD2. The CDR3 has 15 amino acids. Germline values: CDR1 MNHNS, CDR2 SASEGT. The ends lost 5 bases at V and 5 bases at J; junction bases unmatched: 4. The CDR3 bases are TGTGCCAGCAGTTGGACTAGCGGGGGGCTTGAGACCCAGTACTTC. Protein sequence: CASSWTSGGLETQYF.

The rearrangement joins TRBV15 to TRBJ2-3; 8 bases agree with TRBD2. Germline assignment: CDR1 LNHNV and CDR2 YYDKDF (reference sequence). V was pared by 0 bases and J by 5 bases, with 7 bases of the junction left unmatched. This CDR3 has 16 amino acids. The CDR3 nucleotides read TGTGCCACCAGCAGAGATGAGGCTCTAGCGGGAGATACGCAGTATTTT. It yields the protein CATSRDEALAGDTQYF.

This clone has only one observation. This chain uses TRBV6-6 with TRBJ1-1; unclear D gene. Trimming cost V 2 bases and J 4 bases, with 8 bases left between them. The CDR3 consists of 13 residues. CDR1 is MNHNY, CDR2 SVGAGI, per germline (reference sequence). The CDR3 coding sequence is TGTGCCAGCAGTTACGTATCGAGCACTGAAGCTTTCTTT. This encodes CASSYVSSTEAFF.

This clone was picked up a small number of times. This chain links TRBV11-2 with TRBJ2-1; weak D call: TRBD1 (6 bases). V was cut by 5 bases and J by 5 bases, with 16 bases left in between. Germline V gene sequence: CDR1 SGHAT, CDR2 FQNNGV. The CDR3 sequence is 15 residues long. The CDR3: CASSPEFTGNNEQFF. CDR3 DNA: TGTGCCAGCAGCCCGGAATTCACAGGGAACAATGAGCAGTTCTTC. Full variable domain (rest looked up from reference TRBV11-2 and TRBJ2-1): EAGVAQSPRYKIIEKRQSVAFWCNPISGHATLYWYQQILGQGPKLLIQFQNNGVVDDSQLPKDRFSAERLKGVDSTLKIQPAKLEDSAVYLCASSPEFTGNNEQFFGPGTRLTVL.

The rearrangement uses TRBV19 and TRBJ1-5; D is perhaps TRBD1 (5 bases). Germline lookup yields CDR1 LNHDA and CDR2 SQIVND (reference sequence). This CDR3 is 14 amino acids long. Trimming removed 0 bases at V and 7 bases at J, with 10 bases between. In DNA form, the CDR3 reads TGTGCCAGTAGTATAGAGGGGGTCGGGCAGCCCCAGCATTTT. Its protein is CASSIEGVGQPQHF.

This chain joins TRBV30 and TRBJ2-5; D assignment may be TRBD1 or TRBD2 (5 bases each). V was shortened by 3 bases and J by 5 bases, with 13 bases between the two germline ends. The CDR3 runs 13 residues. CDR1 is GTSNPN and CDR2 is SVGIG in the germline V gene (reference sequence). CDR3 coding DNA: TGTGCCTGGAGGGAAAGGGGAGTGGAGACCCAGTACTTC. The encoded protein is CAWRERGVETQYF.

CDR3 sequence reads: CASSLWTGGTDTQYF. The CDR3 coding sequence is TGTGCCAGCAGTTTATGGACAGGGGGCACAGATACGCAGTATTTT. The rearrangement links TRBV28 to TRBJ2-3; 8 bases align to TRBD1. The CDR3 is 15 amino acids. With 0 bases clipped from V and 1 base from J, the junction kept 0 bases outside the gene matches. CDR1 and CDR2 from the germline V gene are MDHEN and SYDVKM.

The chain links TRBV11-2 to TRBJ2-5, with D uncertain. The V end lost 7 bases, the J end lost 1 base, and 16 bases lay between the germline ends. Germline V gives CDR1 SGHAT, CDR2 FQNNGV. The CDR3 extends over 15 amino acids. The CDR3 sequence: CASTRGGAFQETQYF. Here the CDR3 DNA reads TGTGCCAGCACCCGAGGTGGTGCGTTCCAAGAGACCCAGTACTTC.

This clone has only one observation. This sample includes further DNA sequences coding for the same CDR3. The chain couples TRBV28 to TRBJ1-1, with D maybe TRBD1 (6 bases). CDR1 and CDR2 from the germline V gene are MDHEN and SYDVKM. The CDR3 contains 12 residues. Trimming took off 7 bases at V and 1 base at J, with 7 bases between the two ends. CDR3 residues: CASTGQNTEAFF. The CDR3 DNA sequence: TGTGCCAGCACGGGACAGAACACTGAAGCTTTCTTT.

The chain has TRBV5-1 and TRBJ2-1; the D is unclear. The germline V gene encodes CDR1 SGHRS and CDR2 YFSETQ. The V end was cut by 5 bases, the J end by 0 bases, with 9 bases between. The CDR3 covers 14 residues. CDR3: CASRELSSYNEQFF. The DNA of the CDR3 is TGCGCCAGCAGAGAGCTGAGCTCCTACAATGAGCAGTTCTTC.

The chain couples TRBV5-5 to TRBJ1-2; 8 nucleotides align to TRBD1. The CDR3 extends over 16 amino acids. Trimming removed 4 bases from V and 1 base from J; junction bases left unmatched: 9. The V gene's germline CDR1 is SGHKS and CDR2 YYEKEE (reference sequence). The CDR3 DNA follows: TGTGCCAGCAGCCGTGAGACAGGGGCCCTTAACTATGGCTACACCTTC. Protein sequence: CASSRETGALNYGYTF.

This chain uses TRBV7-3 with TRBJ1-1, with 7 bases identical to TRBD1. The CDR3 has 13 amino acids. J gave up 6 bases and V 5 bases, and 6 bases lay outside the gene matches. CDR1 SGHTA and CDR2 FQGTGA come from the germline V gene. The chain's CDR3 is CASSPRQGAEAFF. The DNA of the CDR3 is TGTGCCAGCAGCCCCCGACAGGGTGCTGAAGCTTTCTTT.

The rearrangement joins TRBV6-1 to TRBJ2-1; D perhaps matches TRBD1 (5 bases). With 2 bases removed from V and 14 bases from J, the gap between germline ends came to 13 bases. CDR1 and CDR2 (germline): MNHNS, SASEGT. The CDR3 totals 12 residues. Here the CDR3 reads CASSEIGVLKFF. CDR3 DNA: TGTGCCAGCAGTGAAATAGGGGTTCTGAAGTTCTTC.

The chain is built from TRBV15 and TRBJ2-7, with no clear D. The CDR3 sequence is 15 residues long. Germline-derived CDR1 and CDR2 are LNHNV and YYDKDF (reference sequence). V was trimmed by 0 bases and J by 0 bases, leaving 9 bases between them. CDR3 region: CATSRDRKDSYEQYF. CDR3 coding DNA: TGTGCCACCAGCAGAGATCGGAAAGACTCCTACGAGCAGTACTTC.

The V call is TRBV27, the J call TRBJ1-6; tentatively, D is TRBD1 (5 bases). V was trimmed by 5 bases and J by 8 bases, leaving 16 bases between them. Germline loops: CDR1 MNHEY, CDR2 SMNVEV (reference sequence). The CDR3 spans 15 residues. In DNA, the CDR3 is TGTGCCAGCAGTCGTCAGGGTTTTGATCATTCACCCCTCCACTTT. It translates to CASSRQGFDHSPLHF.

V usage is TRBV28 and J usage is TRBJ1-5; D ambiguous. The germline gives CDR1 MDHEN, CDR2 SYDVKM. V lost 7 bases and J 3 bases, leaving 13 bases between the germline ends. CDR3 length equals 14 residues. As DNA, the CDR3 is TGTGCCAGCACCATCGGCCAGTACAATCAGCCCCAGCATTTT. It codes for CASTIGQYNQPQHF.

The chain uses TRBV5-1 and TRBJ2-7; 13 bases agree with TRBD2. Looked up from germline, CDR1 is SGHRS and CDR2 is YFSETQ. The CDR3 is made up of 18 amino acids. Losses at the gene ends were 4 bases for V and 3 bases for J; bases not matched to a gene: 13. DNA for the CDR3: TGCGCCAGCAGCCCGGGACTAGCGGGAACTCCCAGGGACTACGAGCAGTACTTC. It encodes CASSPGLAGTPRDYEQYF.

The rearrangement links TRBV28 to TRBJ2-1; tentatively, D is TRBD2 (6 bases). V lost 5 bases to trimming and J lost 3 bases, with 17 bases between them. CDR1 MDHEN and CDR2 SYDVKM come from the germline V gene. The length of the CDR3 is 16 residues. As DNA, the CDR3 is TGTGCCAGCAGTGGGGCAGGGCCGGGGGACTACAATGAGCAGTTCTTC. The encoded protein is CASSGAGPGDYNEQFF.

The chain links TRBV5-4 to TRBJ2-7; 11 nucleotides match TRBD2. The germline V gene encodes CDR1 SGHNT and CDR2 YYREEE (reference sequence). The CDR3 is 15 residues long. The ends lost 3 bases at V and 2 bases at J; junction bases unmatched: 4. CDR3 residues: CASSSPGLAAYEQYF. The CDR3 DNA follows: TGTGCCAGCAGCTCCCCGGGACTAGCGGCCTACGAGCAGTACTTC.